This TCR beta chain was captured in a study of blood T cell repertoires in COVID-19. On the study more broadly: Samples of COVID-19 (acute and convalescent) were obtained from the United States, Italy and Spain.

Profiled with immunoSEQ multiplex PCR; TCRdb holds only in-frame clones, not every one. Here the sample spans some 110,000 clones, around nine tenths being singletons. This clonotype originated in a man aged 35-49 years with acute or convalescent COVID-19. The sample was peripheral blood.

The CDR3 DNA reads as TGTGCCTGGGACTCTCTGGATTCACCCCTCCACTTT. Translation: CAWDSLDSPLHF. The chain has TRBV30 and TRBJ1-6, with unresolved D. Deletions cut 5 bases from V and 8 bases from J, with 10 bases between. Germline V gene data show CDR1 as GTSNPN and CDR2 as SVGIG (reference sequence). This CDR3 is built from 12 residues. Together with reference TRBV30 and TRBJ1-6, the CDR3 gives the full variable domain: SQTIHQWPATLVQPVGSPLSLECTVEGTSNPNLYWYRQAAGRGLQLLFYSVGIGQISSEVPQNLSASRPQDRQFILSSKKLLLSDSGFYLCAWDSLDSPLHFGNGTRLTVT.